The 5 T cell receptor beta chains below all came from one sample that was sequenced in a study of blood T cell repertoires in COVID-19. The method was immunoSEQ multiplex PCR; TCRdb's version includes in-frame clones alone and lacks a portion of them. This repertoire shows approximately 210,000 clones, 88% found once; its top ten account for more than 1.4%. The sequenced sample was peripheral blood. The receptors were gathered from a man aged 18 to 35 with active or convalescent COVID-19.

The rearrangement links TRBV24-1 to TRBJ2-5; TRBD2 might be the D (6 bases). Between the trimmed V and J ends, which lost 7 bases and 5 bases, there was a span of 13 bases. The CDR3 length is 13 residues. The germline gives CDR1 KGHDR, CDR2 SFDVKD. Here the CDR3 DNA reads TGTGCCACCAGCCGGTCAGGGAGGGAGACCCAGTACTTC. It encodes CATSRSGRETQYF.

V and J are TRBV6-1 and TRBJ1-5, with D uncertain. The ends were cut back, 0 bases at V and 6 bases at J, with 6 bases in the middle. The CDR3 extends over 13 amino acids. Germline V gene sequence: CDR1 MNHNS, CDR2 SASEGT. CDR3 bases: TGTGCCAGCAGTGAAGCGCGGGGTCAGCCCCAGCATTTT. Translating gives CASSEARGQPQHF.

The CDR3 nucleotides read TGTGCCAGCAGCCCCGCCACTCCGAACACCGGGGAGCTGTTTTTT. The encoded protein is CASSPATPNTGELFF. The chain uses TRBV5-4 and TRBJ2-2; D not resolved. The CDR3 covers 15 residues. Trimming shortened V by 4 bases and J by 0 bases, and 10 bases separated the two germline ends. Germline CDR1 SGHNT, CDR2 YYREEE (reference sequence).

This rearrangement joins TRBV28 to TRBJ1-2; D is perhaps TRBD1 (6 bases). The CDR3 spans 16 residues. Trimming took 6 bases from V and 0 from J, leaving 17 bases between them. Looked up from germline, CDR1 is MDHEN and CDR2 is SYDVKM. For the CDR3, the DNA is TGTGCCAGCAGGCTACAGGGTGGATCGGCTAACTATGGCTACACCTTC. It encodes CASRLQGGSANYGYTF.

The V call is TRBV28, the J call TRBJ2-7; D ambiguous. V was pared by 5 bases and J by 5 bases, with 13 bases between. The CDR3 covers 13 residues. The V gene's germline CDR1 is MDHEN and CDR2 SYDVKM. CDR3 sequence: CASSPRLENEQYF. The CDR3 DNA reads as TGTGCCAGCAGTCCCCGGTTGGAGAACGAGCAGTACTTC.